What follows are 20 T cell receptor beta chains derived from one specimen sequenced in a study of T cells in Graves' hyperthyroidism and ophthalmopathy. Amplified regions were TCR beta CDR3 sequences from RNA transcripts. The primer set for the first-round RT-PCR of the TCR CDR3 was HTBI. Each CDR3 protein is one row after TCRdb ran MiXCR on the multiplex PCR reads. The table has 500,000 to 750,000 distinct CDR3 sequences, 40% to 55% seen once. The specimen was peripheral blood or thyroid tissue (not recorded which). These receptors originate from a woman aged 18-35 years with Graves' hyperthyroidism.

The J gene is TRBJ2-5, the V gene TRBV12-3 or TRBV12-4, with 8 nucleotides matching TRBD1. With 5 bases clipped from V and 4 bases from J, the junction kept 15 bases outside the gene matches. The CDR3 is made up of 17 amino acids. The CDR3 DNA reads as TGTGCCAGCAGTACCCACAGGGGGTCCTCCGAGGGAGAGACCCAGTACTTC. This gives the protein CASSTHRGSSEGETQYF.

This clonotype was seen at least ten times. The chain uses TRBV24-1 and TRBJ2-7; D possibly matches TRBD1 or TRBD2 (5 bases each). Germline values: CDR1 KGHDR, CDR2 SFDVKD. V dropped 2 bases and J dropped 3 bases, with 7 bases sitting between them. This CDR3 has 13 residues. The CDR3 region is CATSDWGIYEQYF. DNA for the CDR3: TGTGCCACCAGTGATTGGGGGATCTACGAGCAGTACTTC.

This clonotype was seen only once. The chain links TRBV24-1 to TRBJ1-5; TRBD1 agrees at 7 bases. V trimming: 6 bases; J trimming: 5 bases; junction bases outside the gene matches: 3. The CDR3 spans 13 residues. CDR1 and CDR2 (germline): KGHDR, SFDVKD. The CDR3 DNA follows: TGTGCCACCAGTTCGGGACAGTATCAGCCCCAGCATTTT. Its translation is CATSSGQYQPQHF.

This clonotype occurred many times. The chain couples TRBV12-5 to TRBJ2-7; 8 nucleotides agree with TRBD2. V was pared by 7 bases and J by 2 bases, with 10 bases of the junction left unmatched. The length of the CDR3 is 15 residues. The germline V gene has CDR1 LGHNT and CDR2 FRNRAP. In DNA, the CDR3 is TGTGCTAGTGCCACCGGGGGGGGCAGAACCTACGAGCAGTACTTC. Its protein product is CASATGGGRTYEQYF.

V gene TRBV7-3 combines with J gene TRBJ1-5; D is perhaps TRBD1 (5 bases). Germline V gene sequence: CDR1 SGHTA, CDR2 FQGTGA. Between the trimmed V and J ends, which lost 5 bases and 14 bases, there was a span of 19 bases. This CDR3 has 13 residues. In nucleotides, the CDR3 is TGTGCCAGCAGCCCGGGGCCGTCTGGACACGAGCATTTT. Protein product: CASSPGPSGHEHF.

This clonotype was counted once. The chain has TRBV15 and TRBJ1-2; unclear D gene. The CDR3 covers 15 residues. The germline gives CDR1 LNHNV, CDR2 YYDKDF (reference sequence). V lost 0 bases and J lost 4, with 12 bases in between. The CDR3 spells CATSRDGRESYGYTF. CDR3 nucleotides: TGTGCCACCAGCAGAGACGGGCGGGAGAGCTATGGCTACACCTTC. The complete variable domain, with remaining parts taken from reference TRBV15 and TRBJ1-2, reads DAMVIQNPRYQVTQFGKPVTLSCSQTLNHNVMYWYQQKSSQAPKLLFHYYDKDFNNEADTPDNFQSRRPNTSFCFLDIRSPGLGDTAMYLCATSRDGRESYGYTFGSGTRLTVV.

The genes are TRBV7-6 and TRBJ2-5; 9 bases fit TRBD2. After removal of 0 bases from V and 4 bases from J, the junction contained 3 bases not matched to a gene. The germline V gene encodes CDR1 SGHVS and CDR2 FNYEAQ. The CDR3 runs 15 residues. CDR3 coding DNA: TGTGCCAGCAGCTTAGCCGCGGGAGGGCCAGAGACCCAGTACTTC. Protein sequence: CASSLAAGGPETQYF.

V and J are TRBV7-2 and TRBJ2-3; 12 bases line up with TRBD2. The CDR3 contains 16 residues. Trimming at V came to 5 bases and at J to 5 bases, leaving 8 bases not matched to a gene. Germline assignment: CDR1 SGHTA and CDR2 FQGNSA. CDR3 DNA sequence: TGTGCCAGCAGCCCTACGACTAGCGGGAGTCAAGATACGCAGTATTTT. It codes for CASSPTTSGSQDTQYF.

The chain uses TRBV12-3 or TRBV12-4 and TRBJ1-1; D call uncertain. CDR3 length equals 15 residues. V lost 6 bases and J 4 bases, leaving 18 bases between the germline ends. The CDR3 spells CASRETSGLGTEAFF. The CDR3 DNA reads TGTGCCAGCAGGGAGACTAGCGGGCTCGGCACTGAAGCTTTCTTT.

The rearrangement links TRBV19 to TRBJ1-5; tentatively, D is TRBD1 (5 bases). The CDR3 has 15 residues. Germline loops: CDR1 LNHDA, CDR2 SQIVND (reference sequence). The V gene lost 5 bases and the J gene lost 5 bases, with 16 bases spanning the gap. CDR3 in amino acids: CASSSTGGSHQPQHF. CDR3 DNA: TGTGCCAGTAGTTCTACCGGGGGGAGCCATCAGCCCCAGCATTTT.

The V gene is TRBV10-3, the J gene TRBJ2-5; 7 bases are a match to TRBD2. Per the germline V gene, CDR1 is ENHRY and CDR2 is SYGVKD. The CDR3 is 17 amino acids. V lost 6 bases and J lost 4; bases outside the gene matches: 17. CDR3 nucleotides: TGTGCCATCAGGAGCGGGGAAGTAAGAACCGGGCCAGAGACCCAGTACTTC. Translated: CAIRSGEVRTGPETQYF.

This clonotype was observed at least ten times. The chain has TRBV5-8 and TRBJ2-7, with TRBD1 as a possible D gene (6 bases). The germline V gene has CDR1 SGHTS and CDR2 YDEGEE. The CDR3 runs 16 residues. Trimming took 0 bases from V and 3 from J, leaving 16 bases between them. The CDR3 DNA is TGTGCCAGCAGCTTGGCCGGACGGCAAGGGGGCTACGAGCAGTACTTC. Its protein product is CASSLAGRQGGYEQYF.

The V gene is TRBV14, the J gene TRBJ2-7; weak D call: TRBD2 (5 bases). The CDR3 totals 16 residues. V was cut by 0 bases and J by 1 base, with 13 bases left in between. Germline assignment: CDR1 SGHDN and CDR2 FVKESK. The CDR3: CASSQDPGEASYEQYF. The CDR3, as DNA: TGTGCCAGCAGCCAAGATCCCGGGGAAGCGTCCTACGAGCAGTACTTC.

This clonotype came up a few times. This chain uses TRBV6-5 with TRBJ2-2, with 11 bases matching TRBD2. Germline values: CDR1 MNHEY, CDR2 SVGAGI. After removal of 2 bases from V and 5 bases from J, the junction contained 7 bases not matched to a gene. This CDR3 has 17 residues. The CDR3: CASSYLTSGSRTGELFF. The CDR3 bases are TGTGCCAGCAGTTACCTTACTAGCGGGAGCCGAACCGGGGAGCTGTTTTTT.

As for this clonotype: A clone one base away is much larger, so this may be a read error. The rearrangement uses TRBV12-3 or TRBV12-4 and TRBJ1-1; D gene ambiguous. The CDR3 has 15 residues. The CDR3 reads CVSSEERRVNTEAFF. DNA of the CDR3: TGTGTCAGCAGTGAAGAGCGACGGGTGAACACTGAAGCTTTCTTT.

This clonotype was counted many times. This sequence joins TRBV9 and TRBJ1-3, with TRBD1 as a possible D gene (5 bases). This CDR3 region has 15 residues. Trimming pared 0 bases from V and 8 bases from J, leaving 15 bases between. Germline-derived CDR1 and CDR2 are SGDLS and YYNGEE. CDR3 loop: CASSVVGASGDTIYF. CDR3 in DNA: TGTGCCAGCAGCGTAGTTGGGGCGTCCGGGGACACCATATATTTT.

This clonotype has a handful of counts. The chain employs TRBV27 and TRBJ2-7; possible D gene TRBD2, 6 bases. The CDR3 covers 14 residues. Deletions cut 6 bases from V and 3 bases from J, with 15 bases between. Germline CDR1 and CDR2: MNHEY and SMNVEV (reference sequence). The CDR3 loop is CASSPGLFHYEQYF. The DNA for the CDR3 is TGTGCCAGCAGCCCGGGACTTTTCCACTACGAGCAGTACTTC.

This clonotype was seen a few times. V is TRBV30 and J is TRBJ1-4; D remains ambiguous. The V gene lost 1 base and the J gene lost 5 bases, with 14 bases spanning the gap. Germline V gene sequence: CDR1 GTSNPN, CDR2 SVGIG (reference sequence). CDR3 length equals 15 residues. The CDR3 nucleotides are TGTGCCTGGAGTGGGTCGCGGACCGTAAATGAAAAACTGTTTTTT. Encoded protein: CAWSGSRTVNEKLFF.

This clonotype was recorded a few times. The chain has TRBV5-4 and TRBJ1-2, with 8 bases identical to TRBD1. CDR1 is SGHNT and CDR2 is YYREEE in the germline V gene (reference sequence). The CDR3 length is 15 residues. V was pared by 4 bases and J by 6 bases, with 11 bases of the junction left unmatched. Written as DNA, the CDR3 is TGTGCCAGCAGCGACGGACAGGGTTATTCGCATGGCTACACCTTC. Encoded protein: CASSDGQGYSHGYTF.

With respect to this clonotype: The junction departs from the called germline gene at one end, perhaps through a read error. The chain uses TRBV7-9 and TRBJ1-5; D unresolved. CDR3 size: 15 residues. Germline loops: CDR1 SEHNR, CDR2 FQNEAQ (reference sequence). The CDR3 nucleotides read TGTGCCGGCAGCTTGTCGGCCGTGGGCAATCAGCCCCAGCATTTT. This sequence encodes CAGSLSAVGNQPQHF.